The rows below give T cell receptor beta chains drawn from one sample of a study of blood T cell repertoires in COVID-19. Produced via immunoSEQ multiplex PCR; TCRdb's table is partial and in-frame only. The table lists 150,000 to 250,000 clones, around 75% of them singletons. The source material was peripheral blood. The receptors originated from a woman in her forties with COVID-19, enrolled during active disease. Both conserved end residues are part of each CDR3. Fields, in order: V gene, D gene, clone size, J gene, CDR3 protein, CDR3 DNA. The D gene is left open where the match is weak. Clone size is not always given. Where it is, it says once, few, many or a class for expanded clones.

V: TRBV7-2; D: TRBD2; size: -; J: TRBJ2-3; CDR3: CASSSGLASHAQYF; DNA: TGTGCCAGCAGCTCCGGACTAGCGAGCCATGCGCAGTATTTT
V: TRBV5-4; D: TRBD2; size: -; J: TRBJ2-1; CDR3: CASSGAVAGGYNEQFF; DNA: TGTGCCAGCAGCGGAGCCGTAGCGGGGGGGTACAATGAGCAGTTCTTC
V: TRBV6-5; D: -; size: -; J: TRBJ1-3; CDR3: CASSYRRGRAGNTIYF; DNA: TGTGCCAGCAGTTACCGACGGGGAAGGGCCGGAAACACCATATATTTT
V: TRBV10-1; D: -; size: -; J: TRBJ2-7; CDR3: CASSGSSYEQYF; DNA: TGCGCCAGCAGCGGGAGCTCCTACGAGCAGTACTTC
V: TRBV7-9; D: TRBD1; size: -; J: TRBJ2-7; CDR3: CASSLDFGTGFF; DNA: TGTGCCAGCAGCTTAGATTTCGGGACAGGGTTTTTC
V: TRBV7-7; D: TRBD2; size: once; J: TRBJ2-7; CDR3: CASSPRTSGRASDEQYF; DNA: TGTGCCAGCAGCCCAAGGACTAGCGGGAGGGCCTCTGACGAGCAGTACTTC
V: TRBV19; D: -; size: -; J: TRBJ1-4; CDR3: CASHAGGARSYSEKLFF; DNA: TGTGCCAGCCATGCCGGGGGGGCCCGTTCCTATTCTGAAAAACTGTTTTTT
V: TRBV18; D: TRBD1; size: few; J: TRBJ1-6; CDR3: CASSLTSGQGAYNSPLHF; DNA: TGTGCCAGCTCGCTCACATCGGGACAGGGGGCCTATAATTCACCCCTCCACTTT
V: TRBV29-1; D: -; size: -; J: TRBJ2-1; CDR3: CSVEGVGGKVNEQFF; DNA: TGCAGCGTTGAAGGTGTGGGGGGAAAGGTCAATGAGCAGTTCTTC
V: TRBV7-7; D: TRBD1; size: -; J: TRBJ2-5; CDR3: CASSSGTGSQETQYF; DNA: TGTGCCAGCAGCTCCGGGACAGGGTCCCAAGAGACCCAGTACTTC
V: TRBV10-3; D: TRBD2; size: -; J: TRBJ2-7; CDR3: CAITKGASGGTSYEQYF; DNA: TGTGCCATCACCAAGGGGGCTAGCGGGGGAACCTCCTACGAGCAGTACTTC
V: TRBV4-1; D: -; size: -; J: TRBJ1-2; CDR3: CASSHALGRRAFDGYTF; DNA: TGCGCCAGCAGCCACGCCTTGGGTAGGAGAGCTTTCGATGGCTACACCTTC
V: TRBV2; D: -; size: -; J: TRBJ1-3; CDR3: CARGPEGSSGGNTIYF; DNA: TGTGCCAGGGGACCGGAGGGGTCGTCGGGCGGAAACACCATATATTTT
V: TRBV6-5; D: -; size: few; J: TRBJ2-7; CDR3: CASRRDNHEQYF; DNA: TGTGCCAGCAGGAGAGATAATCACGAGCAGTACTTC
V: TRBV20-1; D: -; size: -; J: TRBJ1-5; CDR3: CSASSGGQNQPQHF; DNA: TGCAGTGCGAGTTCGGGCGGACAGAATCAGCCCCAGCATTTT